Sequencing of this T cell receptor beta chain was carried out in a study of regulatory T cells (dated 2018 in TCRdb). Describing the broader study: Between CD3G-deficient patients and healthy controls, the study compared T-cell receptor beta repertoires in sorted regulatory T cells, conventional CD4+ T cells and CD8+ T cells.

Broad study findings and their caveats: CD8+ T cells from patients showed a nonsignificant trend toward lower Shannon entropy than control CD8+ cells. Repertoires from patients had restricted unique TRB V-J pairs and skewed V and J gene usage, with the strongest effect in regulatory T cells.

Comments on this clone: What this receptor recognizes is not known. No base-level quality is on record; no much larger clone is a single base apart.

The multiplex PCR relied on 52 forward TRBV primers and 13 reverse TRBJ primers, and amplification bias was corrected through assay-based and computational methods. Within the immunoSEQ assay, multiplex PCR amplified rearranged TRB loci from genomic DNA. Sequencing of the TRB amplicons was done on an Illumina HiSeq platform. The original pipeline was this. Custom algorithms error-filtered the raw sequences and aligned them to reference gene sequences, after which the immunoSEQ online tools were used for analysis. The frequencies of productive and nonproductive TRB rearrangements were evaluated among unique sequences as well as among total sequences. Hydrophobicity and amino acid composition of residues 6 and 7 within the TRB CDR3 were used to estimate the potential for self-reactivity. Groups were compared by t tests, Mann-Whitney tests or two-way ANOVA performed in Prism software. TCRdb took over this immuneACCESS table, retaining in-frame rearrangements with V and J assigned. Such tables are incomplete; in checked studies, under half of the missing clones stem from an unresolved V gene, and the remainder is unexplained. The V and J calls and the clone size are those of that table, but D and trimming were determined from the DNA. For this sample the table gives about 20,000 clones, of which over 85% were detected only once. Around 3.4% of the sample rests with the top ten.

Evidence of autoimmunity was present in all CD3G-deficient patients, and the autoimmunity was more severe in two of the patients. At testing, patients were between 2 and 39 years old and showed lower naive and higher memory CD4+ and CD8+ T-cell proportions. The patient group comprised a handful of individuals with CD3G deficiency. Patient samples and clinical data came from an international physician network spanning the United States, Europe and Asia. Ficoll density separation was used to isolate peripheral blood mononuclear cells. CD3+ CD8+ CD4- T cells were isolated on a FACSAria cell sorter. Sequenced: CD8+ T cells sorted from blood. The source of this sequence is a child aged 2 to 10 with CD3G deficiency.

The DNA sequence follows: TGTGCCACCCGCGGCTACGAGCAGTACTTC. Its coded protein is CATRGYEQYF. In this chain, TRBV6-1 is recombined with TRBJ2-7; the D gene lacks a confident call. CDR3 length: 10 amino acids, cysteine to phenylalanine. Of the read, only the CDR3 DNA is kept; its 30 bases are in frame from base 1. V loses 10 bases of germline sequence and J loses 3 bases, and the interval between the two ends is 7 bases. In the germline V gene, CDR1 corresponds to MNHNS and CDR2 to SASEGT.